One and the same sample provided the 16 T cell receptor beta chains below, sequenced in a study of shared clonotypes between healthy human individuals (dated by TCRdb to the early 2020s). Library generation was performed with the immunoSEQ multiplex PCR assay. TCRdb retrieved this table from immuneACCESS and kept in-frame rearrangements only. Not all clones are present; in checked studies, unresolved V genes account for under half, and no reason is known for the remainder. In all, the sample holds fewer than 3 million clones, and approximately 90% of those were seen once. Around 0.4% of the sample rests with the top ten. Sequenced sample: naive CD4+ T cells from PBMCs. Read against the paper, the sample's cell subset or site label means: CD45RA+ positively selected. These receptor sequences come from a man aged 18 to 30 in good health. Some clones in this sample may be carry-over from other donors' samples.

The V call is TRBV5-8, the J call TRBJ1-3; 9 bases are a match to TRBD1. CDR3 length: 14 residues. The germline V gene encodes CDR1 SGHTS and CDR2 YDEGEE. V lost 4 bases and J lost 5; bases outside the gene matches: 4. The CDR3 region has the DNA TGTGCCAGCAGCCAGGGACAGGGCAGAAACACCATATATTTT. It encodes CASSQGQGRNTIYF.

The chain links TRBV28 to TRBJ2-3; 7 bases line up with TRBD2. With 8 bases clipped from V and 3 bases from J, the junction kept 8 bases outside the gene matches. Germline V gene lookup returns CDR1 MDHEN and CDR2 SYDVKM. This CDR3 contains 14 residues. CDR3 sequence (DNA): TGTGCCAGCCAAACCCCCGGGAGGACAGATACGCAGTATTTT. This gives the protein CASQTPGRTDTQYF.

This clone appeared once. This chain links TRBV7-2 with TRBJ1-2, with TRBD1 matching 12 bases. Germline loops: CDR1 SGHTA, CDR2 FQGNSA. The CDR3 has 16 residues. Trimming removed 4 bases from V and 8 bases from J; junction bases left unmatched: 11. CDR3 nucleotides: TGTGCCAGCAGCTACGGGTCGGGACAGGGGGCGGAAGGCTACACCTTC. As protein: CASSYGSGQGAEGYTF.

The V gene is TRBV15, the J gene TRBJ2-7; no reliable D call. Trimming removed 2 bases at V and 7 bases at J, with 15 bases between. The germline V gene has CDR1 LNHNV and CDR2 YYDKDF (reference sequence). The CDR3 has 14 amino acids. This CDR3 is CATSRPLPAREQYF. The DNA of the CDR3 is TGTGCCACCAGCAGACCGCTTCCAGCCCGGGAGCAGTACTTC.

The J gene is TRBJ2-1, the V gene TRBV5-4, with a tentative D call TRBD1 (5 bases). The germline gives CDR1 SGHNT, CDR2 YYREEE (reference sequence). This CDR3 comprises 14 residues. V lost 3 bases and J lost 6, with 13 bases in between. CDR3 sequence: CASSSKGKGNEQFF. The CDR3 bases are TGTGCCAGCAGCTCGAAGGGGAAGGGCAATGAGCAGTTCTTC.

J is TRBJ2-7 and V is TRBV5-1, with a possible D match to TRBD1 (6 bases). Germline V CDR1 and CDR2: SGHRS, YFSETQ. The CDR3 sequence is 16 residues long. Deletions cut 6 bases from V and 2 bases from J, with 21 bases between. The CDR3 reads CASTIDGQGKTYEQYF. The CDR3 DNA reads TGCGCCAGCACCATTGACGGTCAGGGGAAAACCTACGAGCAGTACTTC.

The gene calls are TRBV6-6 and TRBJ2-4; no definite D call. Germline values: CDR1 MNHNY, CDR2 SVGAGI (reference sequence). The CDR3 runs 14 residues. V lost 5 bases, J lost 1 base, and 9 bases lay in between. In nucleotides, the CDR3 is TGTGCCAGCAGTCCCACGAAGGCCAAAAACATTCAGTACTTC. Amino acid sequence: CASSPTKAKNIQYF.

V usage is TRBV2 and J usage is TRBJ1-1; TRBD1 matches 7 bases. Germline trimming cut 3 bases from V and 3 bases from J; bases unmatched to any gene: 7. The CDR3 covers 15 residues. CDR1 SNHLY and CDR2 FYNNEI come from the germline V gene. The CDR3 bases are TGTGCCAGCAGTGACTTTTTGACAGGGTACACTGAAGCTTTCTTT. As protein: CASSDFLTGYTEAFF.

This clone was picked up one time. J is TRBJ1-2 and V is TRBV5-5; D is perhaps TRBD1 (5 bases). CDR1 is SGHKS and CDR2 is YYEKEE in the germline V gene (reference sequence). V lost 2 bases, J lost 2 bases, and 13 bases lay in between. This CDR3 has 15 residues. CDR3 coding DNA: TGTGCCAGCAGCTTAGTACAGGTTCCGAACTATGGCTACACCTTC. Translated: CASSLVQVPNYGYTF.

This chain uses TRBV6-6 with TRBJ1-5; D gene uncertain. The length of the CDR3 is 14 residues. From germline, CDR1 is MNHNY and CDR2 SVGAGI (reference sequence). V was pared by 2 bases and J by 7 bases, with 12 bases between. This CDR3 is CASSYPNGRQPQHF. Written as DNA, the CDR3 is TGTGCCAGCAGTTACCCGAACGGAAGGCAGCCCCAGCATTTT.

The gene calls are TRBV25-1 and TRBJ1-4, with 8 bases fitting TRBD1. The CDR3 extends over 16 amino acids. Germline trimming cut 5 bases from V and 2 bases from J; bases unmatched to any gene: 7. From germline, CDR1 is MGHDK and CDR2 SYGVNS. The CDR3, as DNA: TGTGCCAGCAGTTCGGGCAGGGGGCCTACTAATGAAAAACTGTTTTTT. Amino acids: CASSSGRGPTNEKLFF. The whole variable domain, filled in from reference TRBV25-1 and TRBJ1-4, reads EADIYQTPRYLVIGTGKKITLECSQTMGHDKMYWYQQDPGMELHLIHYSYGVNSTEKGDLSSESTVSRIRTEHFPLTLESARPSHTSQYLCASSSGRGPTNEKLFFGSGTQLSVL.

This chain links TRBV23-1 with TRBJ2-7, with 8 bases fitting TRBD2. TRBV23-1 is sorted into the ORF group, with uncertain function. This CDR3 region has 17 residues. V was pared by 6 bases and J by 4 bases, with 17 bases of the junction left unmatched. CDR3 sequence (DNA): TGCGCCAGCAGCATACCGAGGTGGGAGCGGGAGAAGTACGAGCAGTACTTC. This codes for CASSIPRWEREKYEQYF.

Here the CDR3 DNA reads TGTGCCGCCAGGACAGGGAATGGGTATGGCTACACCTTC. This translates into CAARTGNGYGYTF. This chain connects TRBV6-5 to TRBJ1-2; 8 positions match TRBD1. The CDR3 has 13 amino acids. Germline lookup yields CDR1 MNHEY and CDR2 SVGAGI. Unmatched junction bases numbered 10, after V lost 11 bases and J lost 5 bases.

This clone was counted a single time. The chain links TRBV6-1 to TRBJ2-4; no reliable D call. Germline V gene sequence: CDR1 MNHNS, CDR2 SASEGT. The CDR3 covers 15 residues. V was cut by 5 bases and J by 0 bases, with 11 bases left in between. The CDR3 is CASSRGKLAKNIQYF. The CDR3 nucleotides are TGTGCCAGCAGTCGTGGGAAACTAGCCAAAAACATTCAGTACTTC.

The CDR3 loop is CASSKPGGGNSPLHF. In DNA, the CDR3 is TGCGCCAGCAGCAAACCAGGGGGCGGCAATTCACCCCTCCACTTT. This chain joins TRBV5-1 and TRBJ1-6; 8 nucleotides line up with TRBD1. V dropped 4 bases and J dropped 7; count of bases not matched to a gene: 7. The germline V gene encodes CDR1 SGHRS and CDR2 YFSETQ. The CDR3 sequence is 15 residues long.

V is TRBV9 and J is TRBJ2-2; D not resolved. V was clipped by 3 bases and J by 3 bases, with 9 bases between them. The CDR3 is made up of 14 amino acids. Germline-derived CDR1 and CDR2 are SGDLS and YYNGEE. CDR3 in amino acids: CASSEPPYTGELFF. CDR3 DNA: TGTGCCAGCAGCGAACCTCCCTACACCGGGGAGCTGTTTTTT.